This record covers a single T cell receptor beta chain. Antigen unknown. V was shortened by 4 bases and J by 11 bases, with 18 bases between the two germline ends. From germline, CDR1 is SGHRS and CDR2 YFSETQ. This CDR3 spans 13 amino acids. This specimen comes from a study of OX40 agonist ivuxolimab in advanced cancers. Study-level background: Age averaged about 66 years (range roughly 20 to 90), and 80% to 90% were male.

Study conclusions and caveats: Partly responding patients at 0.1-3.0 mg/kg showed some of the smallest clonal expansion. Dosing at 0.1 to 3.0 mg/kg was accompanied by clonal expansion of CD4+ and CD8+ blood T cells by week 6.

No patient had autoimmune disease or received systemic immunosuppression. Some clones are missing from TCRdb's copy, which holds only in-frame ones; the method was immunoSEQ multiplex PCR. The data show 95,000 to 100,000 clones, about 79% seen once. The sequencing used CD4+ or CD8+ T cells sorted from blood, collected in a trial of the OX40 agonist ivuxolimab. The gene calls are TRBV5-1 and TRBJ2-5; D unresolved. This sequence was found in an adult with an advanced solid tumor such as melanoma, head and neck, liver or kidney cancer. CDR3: CASSLEPISEQYF. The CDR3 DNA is TGCGCCAGCAGCCTCGAGCCCATTTCAGAGCAGTACTTC.